Sequencing of this T cell receptor (beta chain) was carried out in a study of cytomegalovirus exposure and HLA in healthy donors. Broader study findings: In vitro assays verified that three CMV-associated chains recognized CMV antigens specifically. Later examination showed HLA-associated TCR beta chains had greater clonal expansion than equally common others. Investigators reported fewer than 200 TCR beta chains as tied to cytomegalovirus.

60 Vbeta and 13 Jbeta primers were used in PCR. Measured with immunoSEQ multiplex PCR; TCRdb has only the in-frame clones, and not every one. The sample features about 200,000 clones, with 0.74% in its top ten. A remark on this clone: No antigen is known for it.

CDR3 length equals 19 residues. Trimming took 3 bases from V and 0 from J; bases not matched to a gene: 14. Germline V lookup: CDR1 KGHSH, CDR2 LQKENI. The specimen was PBMCs. This chain uses TRBV18 with TRBJ2-7; 10 bases align to TRBD2. The TCR was taken from a boy aged 10-17 years in good health and CMV-seronegative. The CDR3 nucleotides are TGTGCCAGCTCACCCCTCGTGCTAGCGGGGGTGAGAAGCTCCTACGAGCAGTACTTC. As protein: CASSPLVLAGVRSSYEQYF.